Presented here are 2 T cell receptor beta chains from one specimen sequenced in a study of CXCR3-negative and CXCR3-positive naive CD8 T cells. UMI-labeled 5' RACE TRB cDNA libraries were prepared from the cells. TCRdb reprocessed the 5' RACE reads and stores each CDR3 protein as one record, lacking DNA. The sample table sets out over 45,000 distinct CDR3 sequences. Sequencing was done on a sample of naive CXCR3- CD8+ T cells from blood. Sample subset: CD45RO-CCR7+CD27+CD95- naive CD8+ T cells lacking CXCR3 (TNR3-). The receptors were gathered from a human donor in good health. Some clones in this sample may be carry-over from other donors' samples.

J is TRBJ1-1 and V is TRBV4-3; the TRBD1 assignment by TCRdb is unverifiable without DNA. This CDR3 is 15 amino acids long. Germline loops: CDR1 LGHNA, CDR2 YSLEER. The CDR3 here is CASSQAGTGWNEAFF.

The rearrangement uses TRBV27 and TRBJ2-1; TCRdb proposes TRBD1, but this gene call is untestable without DNA. In germline, CDR1 is MNHEY, CDR2 SMNVEV (reference sequence). The CDR3 spans 15 residues. The CDR3 is CASSIQGGGRGEQFF.